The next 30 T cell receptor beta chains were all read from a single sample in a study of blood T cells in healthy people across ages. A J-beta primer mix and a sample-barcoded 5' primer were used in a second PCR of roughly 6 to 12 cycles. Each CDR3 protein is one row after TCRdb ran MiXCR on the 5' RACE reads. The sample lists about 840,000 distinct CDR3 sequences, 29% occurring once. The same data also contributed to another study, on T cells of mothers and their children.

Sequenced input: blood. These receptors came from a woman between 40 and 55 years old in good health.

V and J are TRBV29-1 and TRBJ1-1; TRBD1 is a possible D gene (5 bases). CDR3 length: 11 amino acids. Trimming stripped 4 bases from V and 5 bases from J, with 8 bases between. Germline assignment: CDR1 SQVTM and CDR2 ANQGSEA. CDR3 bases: TGCAGCGTTGGGGCAGGGACTGAAGCTTTCTTT. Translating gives CSVGAGTEAFF. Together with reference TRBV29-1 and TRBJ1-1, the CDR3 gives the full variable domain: SAVISQKPSRDICQRGTSLTIQCQVDSQVTMMFWYRQQPGQSLTLIATANQGSEATYESGFVIDKFPISRPNLTFSTLTVSNMSPEDSSIYLCSVGAGTEAFFGQGTRLTVV.

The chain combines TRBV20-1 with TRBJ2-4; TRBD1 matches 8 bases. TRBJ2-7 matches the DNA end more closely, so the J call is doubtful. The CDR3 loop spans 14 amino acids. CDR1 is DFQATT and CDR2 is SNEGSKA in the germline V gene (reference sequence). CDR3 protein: CSAPDDRGVYEQYF. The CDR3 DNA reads TGCAGTGCTCCCGACGACAGGGGTGTCTACGAGCAGTACTTC.

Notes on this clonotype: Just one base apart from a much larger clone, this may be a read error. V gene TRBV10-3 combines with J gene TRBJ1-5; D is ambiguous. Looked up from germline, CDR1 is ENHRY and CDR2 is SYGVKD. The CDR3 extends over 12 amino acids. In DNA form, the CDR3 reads TGTACCATCAGTGATCAAGATCAGCCCCAGCATTTT. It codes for CTISDQDQPQHF.

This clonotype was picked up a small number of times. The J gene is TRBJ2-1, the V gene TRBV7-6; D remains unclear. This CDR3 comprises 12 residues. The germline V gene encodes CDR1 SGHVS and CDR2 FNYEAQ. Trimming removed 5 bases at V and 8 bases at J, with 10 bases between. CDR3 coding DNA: TGTGCCAGCAGCCCCCCCAGCTATGAGCAGTTCTTC. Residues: CASSPPSYEQFF.

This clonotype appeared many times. CDR3 coding DNA: TGTGCCAGCAGCTTGACTAGCGGGGAAGAGACCCAGTACTTC. Its translation: CASSLTSGEETQYF. V gene TRBV7-2 combines with J gene TRBJ2-5; 11 nucleotides align to TRBD2. The CDR3 runs 14 residues. Germline V gene data show CDR1 as SGHTA and CDR2 as FQGNSA. V gave up 3 bases and J gave up 3 bases; unmatched junction bases: 0.

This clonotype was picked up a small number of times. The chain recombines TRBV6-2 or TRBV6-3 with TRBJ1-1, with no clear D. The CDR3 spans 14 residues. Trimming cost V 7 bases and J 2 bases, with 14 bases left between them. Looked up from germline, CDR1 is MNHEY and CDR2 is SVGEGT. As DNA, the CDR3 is TGTGCCAGCACCAACGGTTTTATTAACACTGAAGCTTTCTTT. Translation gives CASTNGFINTEAFF.

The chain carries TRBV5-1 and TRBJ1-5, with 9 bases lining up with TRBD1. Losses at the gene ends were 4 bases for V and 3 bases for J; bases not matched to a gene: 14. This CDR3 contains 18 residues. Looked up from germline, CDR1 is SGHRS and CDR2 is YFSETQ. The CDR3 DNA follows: TGCGCCAGCAGCGCGCTACCGGGACAGGGAATCGACAATCAGCCCCAGCATTTT. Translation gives CASSALPGQGIDNQPQHF. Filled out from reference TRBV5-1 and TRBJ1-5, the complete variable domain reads KAGVTQTPRYLIKTRGQQVTLSCSPISGHRSVSWYQQTPGQGLQFLFEYFSETQRNKGNFPGRFSGRQFSNSRSEMNVSTLELGDSALYLCASSALPGQGIDNQPQHFGDGTRLSIL.

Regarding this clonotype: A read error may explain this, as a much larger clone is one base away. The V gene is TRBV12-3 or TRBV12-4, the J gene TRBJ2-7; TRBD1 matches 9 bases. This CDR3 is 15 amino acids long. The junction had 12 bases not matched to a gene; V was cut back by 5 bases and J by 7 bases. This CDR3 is CASSVGQGGGNEQYF. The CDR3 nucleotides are TGTGCCAGCAGTGTGGGACAGGGAGGAGGTAATGAGCAGTACTTC.

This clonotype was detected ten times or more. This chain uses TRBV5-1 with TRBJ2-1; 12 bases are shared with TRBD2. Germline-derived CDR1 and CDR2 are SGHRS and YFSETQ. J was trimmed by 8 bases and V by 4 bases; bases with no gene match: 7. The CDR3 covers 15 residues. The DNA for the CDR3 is TGCGCCAGCAGCCACCTAGCGGGGGGGCCCTATGAGCAGTTCTTC. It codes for CASSHLAGGPYEQFF.

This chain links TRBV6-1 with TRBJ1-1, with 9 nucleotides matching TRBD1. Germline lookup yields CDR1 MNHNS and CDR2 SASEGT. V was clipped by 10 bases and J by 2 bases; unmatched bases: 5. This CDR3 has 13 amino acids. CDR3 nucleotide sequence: TGTGCCACCCGGACAGGGGTCAACACTGAAGCTTTCTTT. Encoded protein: CATRTGVNTEAFF.

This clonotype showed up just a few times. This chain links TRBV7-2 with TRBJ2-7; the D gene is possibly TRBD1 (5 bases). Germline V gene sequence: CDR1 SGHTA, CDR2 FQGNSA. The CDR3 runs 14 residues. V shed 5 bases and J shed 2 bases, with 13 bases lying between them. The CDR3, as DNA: TGTGCCAGCAGCACCCCGACAGCTACCTACGAGCAGTACTTC. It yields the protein CASSTPTATYEQYF.

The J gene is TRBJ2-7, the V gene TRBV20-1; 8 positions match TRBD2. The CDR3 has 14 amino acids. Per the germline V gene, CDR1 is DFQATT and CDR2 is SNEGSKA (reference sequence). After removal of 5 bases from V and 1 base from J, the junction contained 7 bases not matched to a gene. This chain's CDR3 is CSARPTSASYEQYF. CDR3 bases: TGCAGTGCTCGACCGACTAGCGCTTCCTACGAGCAGTACTTC.

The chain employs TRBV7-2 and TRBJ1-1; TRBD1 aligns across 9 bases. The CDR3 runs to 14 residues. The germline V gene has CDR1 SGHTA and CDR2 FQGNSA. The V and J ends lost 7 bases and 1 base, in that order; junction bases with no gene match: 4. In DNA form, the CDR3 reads TGTGCCAGCAAAGGACAGGGGAGGAACACTGAAGCTTTCTTT. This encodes CASKGQGRNTEAFF.

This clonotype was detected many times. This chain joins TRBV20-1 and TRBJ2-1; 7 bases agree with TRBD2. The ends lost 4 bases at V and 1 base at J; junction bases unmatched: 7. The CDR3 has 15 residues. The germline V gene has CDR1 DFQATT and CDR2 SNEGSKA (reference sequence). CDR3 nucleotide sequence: TGCAGTGCTACACCAGCGGGGAAGTCCTACAATGAGCAGTTCTTC. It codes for CSATPAGKSYNEQFF.

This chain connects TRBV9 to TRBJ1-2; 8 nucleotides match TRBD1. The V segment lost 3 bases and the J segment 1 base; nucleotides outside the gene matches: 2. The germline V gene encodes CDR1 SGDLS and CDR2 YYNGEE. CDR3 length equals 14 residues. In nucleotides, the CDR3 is TGTGCCAGCAGCGATGGACAGGGTAACTATGGCTACACCTTC. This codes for CASSDGQGNYGYTF.

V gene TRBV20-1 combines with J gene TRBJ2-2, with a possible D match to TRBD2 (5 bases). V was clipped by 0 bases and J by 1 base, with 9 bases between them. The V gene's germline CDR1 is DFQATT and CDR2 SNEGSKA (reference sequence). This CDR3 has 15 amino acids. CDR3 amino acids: CSARDLGVNTGELFF. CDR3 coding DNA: TGCAGTGCTAGAGATCTCGGGGTGAACACCGGGGAGCTGTTTTTT.

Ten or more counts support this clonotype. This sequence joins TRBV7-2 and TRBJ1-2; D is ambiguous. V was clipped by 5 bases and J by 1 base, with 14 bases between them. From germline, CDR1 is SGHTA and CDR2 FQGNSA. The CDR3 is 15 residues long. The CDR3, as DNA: TGTGCCAGCAGCCCTCGTGGCAGCCGTAACTATGGCTACACCTTC. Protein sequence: CASSPRGSRNYGYTF.

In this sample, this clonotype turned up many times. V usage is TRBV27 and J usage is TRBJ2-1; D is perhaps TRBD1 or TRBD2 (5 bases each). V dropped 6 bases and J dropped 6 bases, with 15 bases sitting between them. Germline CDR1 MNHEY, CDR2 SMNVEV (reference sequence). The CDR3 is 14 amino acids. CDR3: CASRLSGTINEQFF. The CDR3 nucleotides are TGTGCCAGCAGGCTCTCCGGGACCATCAATGAGCAGTTCTTC.

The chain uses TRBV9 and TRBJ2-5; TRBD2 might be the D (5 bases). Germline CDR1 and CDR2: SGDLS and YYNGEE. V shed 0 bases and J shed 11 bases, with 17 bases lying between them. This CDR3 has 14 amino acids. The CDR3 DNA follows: TGTGCCAGCAGCGTAGCTACGAGGGCGGTGGAGCAGTACTTC. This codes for CASSVATRAVEQYF.

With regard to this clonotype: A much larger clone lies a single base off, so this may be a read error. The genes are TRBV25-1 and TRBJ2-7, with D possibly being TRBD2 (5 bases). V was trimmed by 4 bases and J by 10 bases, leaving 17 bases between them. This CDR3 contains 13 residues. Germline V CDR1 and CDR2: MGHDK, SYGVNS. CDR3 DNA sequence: TGTGCCAGCAGTGCAGGAGGCATGGGGATTCAGTACTTC. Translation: CASSAGGMGIQYF.

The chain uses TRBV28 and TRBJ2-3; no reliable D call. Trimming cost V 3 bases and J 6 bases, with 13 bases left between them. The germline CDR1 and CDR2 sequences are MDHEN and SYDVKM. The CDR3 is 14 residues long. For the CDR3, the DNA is TGTGCCAGCAGTTTTACCCGACCCGCGGATACGCAGTATTTT. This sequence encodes CASSFTRPADTQYF.

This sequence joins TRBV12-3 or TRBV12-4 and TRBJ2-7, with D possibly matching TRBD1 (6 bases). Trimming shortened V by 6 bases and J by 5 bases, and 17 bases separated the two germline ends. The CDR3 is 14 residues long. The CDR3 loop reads CASRETAGDHEQYF. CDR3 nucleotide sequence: TGTGCCAGCAGGGAGACGGCAGGGGACCACGAGCAGTACTTC.

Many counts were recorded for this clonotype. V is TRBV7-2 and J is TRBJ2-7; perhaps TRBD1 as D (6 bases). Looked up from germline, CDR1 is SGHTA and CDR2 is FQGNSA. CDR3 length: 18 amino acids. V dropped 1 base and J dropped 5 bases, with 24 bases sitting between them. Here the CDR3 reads CASSLGHRARQAKDEQYF. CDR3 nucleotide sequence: TGTGCCAGCAGCTTAGGACACCGAGCCCGACAGGCAAAGGACGAGCAGTACTTC.

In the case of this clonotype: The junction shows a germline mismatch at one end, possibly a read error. For the CDR3, the DNA is TGTGTCAGCAGTTTAGGAGGGCCCCCAGAGACCCAGTACTTC. This sequence encodes CVSSLGGPPETQYF. The gene calls are TRBV28 and TRBJ2-5; D possibly corresponds to TRBD2 (6 bases). CDR3 length: 14 amino acids. Germline-derived CDR1 and CDR2 are MDHEN and SYDVKM.

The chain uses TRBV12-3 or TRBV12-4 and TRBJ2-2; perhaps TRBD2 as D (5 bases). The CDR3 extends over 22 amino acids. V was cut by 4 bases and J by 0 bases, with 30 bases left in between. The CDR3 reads CASSSTTLGGGESGANTGELFF. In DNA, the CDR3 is TGTGCCAGCAGTTCCACTACCCTTGGTGGTGGGGAAAGCGGTGCGAACACCGGGGAGCTGTTTTTT.

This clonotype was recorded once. CDR3: CASSDRDSGVWTQYF. The CDR3 region has the DNA TGTGCCAGTAGTGACCGGGACTCGGGAGTTTGGACCCAGTACTTC. V usage is TRBV19 and J usage is TRBJ2-5, with D possibly being TRBD2 (6 bases). CDR3 length: 15 amino acids. Germline V lookup: CDR1 LNHDA, CDR2 SQIVND (reference sequence). The V gene lost 5 bases and the J gene lost 7 bases, with 20 bases spanning the gap.

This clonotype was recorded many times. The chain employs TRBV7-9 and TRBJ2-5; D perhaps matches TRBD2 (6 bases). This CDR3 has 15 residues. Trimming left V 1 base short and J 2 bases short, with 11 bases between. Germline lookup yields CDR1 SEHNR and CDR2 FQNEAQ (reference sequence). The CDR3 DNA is TGTGCCAGCAGCTTAGGGACTACTCTACAAGAGACCCAGTACTTC. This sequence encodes CASSLGTTLQETQYF.

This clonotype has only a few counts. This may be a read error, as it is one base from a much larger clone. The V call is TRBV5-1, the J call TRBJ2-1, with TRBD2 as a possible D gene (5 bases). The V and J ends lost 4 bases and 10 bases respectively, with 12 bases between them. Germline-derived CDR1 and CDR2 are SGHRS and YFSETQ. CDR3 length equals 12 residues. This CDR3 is CASSTDSYEQFF. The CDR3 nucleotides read TGCGCCAGCAGCACGGACTCATACGAGCAGTTCTTC.

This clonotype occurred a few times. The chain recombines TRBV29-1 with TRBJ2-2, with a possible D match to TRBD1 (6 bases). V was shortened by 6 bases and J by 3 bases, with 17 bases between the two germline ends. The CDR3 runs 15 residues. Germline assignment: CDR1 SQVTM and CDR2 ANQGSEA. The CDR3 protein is CSVGVFRGDTGELFF. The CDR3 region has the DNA TGCAGCGTCGGGGTCTTCAGGGGCGACACCGGGGAGCTGTTTTTT.

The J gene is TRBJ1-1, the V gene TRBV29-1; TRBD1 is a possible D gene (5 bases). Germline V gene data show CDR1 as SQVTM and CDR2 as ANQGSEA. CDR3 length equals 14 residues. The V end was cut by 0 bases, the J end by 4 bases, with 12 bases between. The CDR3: CSVEEDGAGTEAFF. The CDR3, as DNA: TGCAGCGTTGAAGAGGACGGGGCAGGCACTGAAGCTTTCTTT.